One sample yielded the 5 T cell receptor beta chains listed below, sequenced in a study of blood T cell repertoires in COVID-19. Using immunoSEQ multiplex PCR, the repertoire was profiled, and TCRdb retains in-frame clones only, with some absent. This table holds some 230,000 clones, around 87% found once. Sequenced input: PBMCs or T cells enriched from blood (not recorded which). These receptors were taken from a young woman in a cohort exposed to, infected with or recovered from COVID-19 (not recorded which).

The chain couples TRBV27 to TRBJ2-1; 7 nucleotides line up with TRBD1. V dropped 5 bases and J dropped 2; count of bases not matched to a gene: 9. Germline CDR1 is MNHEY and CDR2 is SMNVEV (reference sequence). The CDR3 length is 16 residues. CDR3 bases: TGTGCCAGCAGTCCAACGACAGGGTTAACCTACAATGAGCAGTTCTTC. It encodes CASSPTTGLTYNEQFF.

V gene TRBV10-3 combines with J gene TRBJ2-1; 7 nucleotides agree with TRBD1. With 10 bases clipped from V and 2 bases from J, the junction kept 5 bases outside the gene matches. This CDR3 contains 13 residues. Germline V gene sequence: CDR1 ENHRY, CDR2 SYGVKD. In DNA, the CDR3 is TGTGCCACCACTACAGGGGCCTACAATGAGCAGTTCTTC. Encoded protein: CATTTGAYNEQFF.

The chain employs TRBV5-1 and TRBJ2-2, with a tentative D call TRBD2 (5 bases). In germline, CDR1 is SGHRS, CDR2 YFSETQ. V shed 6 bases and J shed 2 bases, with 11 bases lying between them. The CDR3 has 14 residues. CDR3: CASNGERNTGELFF. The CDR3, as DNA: TGCGCCAGCAACGGGGAGAGAAACACCGGGGAGCTGTTTTTT.

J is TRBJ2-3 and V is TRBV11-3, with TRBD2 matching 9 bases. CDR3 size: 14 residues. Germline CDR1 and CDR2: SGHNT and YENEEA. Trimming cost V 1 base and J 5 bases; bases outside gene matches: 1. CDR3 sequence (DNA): TGTGCCAGCAGCTTAGGGCGGGGGGGAGATACGCAGTATTTT. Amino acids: CASSLGRGGDTQYF. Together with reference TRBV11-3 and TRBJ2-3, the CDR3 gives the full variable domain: EAGVVQSPRYKIIEKKQPVAFWCNPISGHNTLYWYLQNLGQGPELLIRYENEEAVDDSQLPKDRFSAERLKGVDSTLKIQPAELGDSAVYLCASSLGRGGDTQYFGPGTRLTVL.

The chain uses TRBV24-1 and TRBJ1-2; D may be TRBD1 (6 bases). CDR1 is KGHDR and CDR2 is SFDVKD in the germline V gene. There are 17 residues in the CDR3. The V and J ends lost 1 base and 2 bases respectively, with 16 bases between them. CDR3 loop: CATSDFKGEGANYGYTF. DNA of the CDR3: TGTGCCACCAGTGATTTTAAGGGGGAGGGAGCCAACTATGGCTACACCTTC.